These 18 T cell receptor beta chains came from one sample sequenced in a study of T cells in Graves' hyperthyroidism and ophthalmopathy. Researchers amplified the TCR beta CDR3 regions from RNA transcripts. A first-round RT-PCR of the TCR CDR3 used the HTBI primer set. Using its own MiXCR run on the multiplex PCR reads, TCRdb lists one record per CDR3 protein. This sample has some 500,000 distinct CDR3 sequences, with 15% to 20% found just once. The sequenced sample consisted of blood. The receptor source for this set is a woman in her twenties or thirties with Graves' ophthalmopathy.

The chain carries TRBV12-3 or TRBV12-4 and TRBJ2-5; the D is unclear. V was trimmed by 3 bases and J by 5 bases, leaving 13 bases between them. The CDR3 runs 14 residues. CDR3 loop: CASSFNGRRETQYF. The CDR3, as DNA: TGTGCCAGCAGTTTTAATGGTCGGCGGGAGACCCAGTACTTC.

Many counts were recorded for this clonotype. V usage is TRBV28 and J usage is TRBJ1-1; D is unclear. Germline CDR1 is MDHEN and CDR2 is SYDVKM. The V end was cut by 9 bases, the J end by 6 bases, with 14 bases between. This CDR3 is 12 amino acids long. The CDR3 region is CASRSDAAEAFF. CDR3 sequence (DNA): TGTGCCAGTCGGTCAGACGCCGCTGAAGCTTTCTTT.

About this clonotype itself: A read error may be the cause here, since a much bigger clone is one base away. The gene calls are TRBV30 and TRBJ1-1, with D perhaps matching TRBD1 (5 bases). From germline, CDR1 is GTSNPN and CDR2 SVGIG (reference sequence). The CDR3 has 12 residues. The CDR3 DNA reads TGTGCCTGGACCGCAGGGACGACTGAAACTTTCTTT. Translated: CAWTAGTTETFF.

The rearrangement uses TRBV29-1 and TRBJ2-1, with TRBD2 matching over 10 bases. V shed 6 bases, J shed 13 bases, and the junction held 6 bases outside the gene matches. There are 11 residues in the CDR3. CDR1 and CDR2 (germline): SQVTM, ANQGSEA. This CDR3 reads CSVTASGSQFF. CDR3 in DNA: TGCAGCGTCACGGCTAGCGGGAGTCAGTTCTTC.

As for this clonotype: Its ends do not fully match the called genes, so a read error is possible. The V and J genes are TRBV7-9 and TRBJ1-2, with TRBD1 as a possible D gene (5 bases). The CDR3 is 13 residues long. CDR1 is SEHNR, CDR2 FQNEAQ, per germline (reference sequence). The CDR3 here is CAGSSLAGDGYTF. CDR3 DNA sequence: TGTGCCGGCAGCTCCCTTGCTGGGGACGGCTACACCTTC.

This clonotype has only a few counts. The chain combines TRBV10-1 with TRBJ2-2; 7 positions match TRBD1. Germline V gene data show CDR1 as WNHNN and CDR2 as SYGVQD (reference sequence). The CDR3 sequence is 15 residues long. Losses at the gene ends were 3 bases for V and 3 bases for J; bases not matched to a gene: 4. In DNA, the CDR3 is TGCGCCAGCAGTGACAGACAGGGATACACCGGGGAGCTGTTTTTT. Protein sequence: CASSDRQGYTGELFF.

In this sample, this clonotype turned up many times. This chain's CDR3 is CASSGSTYNEQFF. The DNA for the CDR3 is TGTGCCAGCAGCGGGTCTACCTACAATGAGCAGTTCTTC. The V gene is TRBV11-1, the J gene TRBJ2-1; D gene ambiguous. The germline gives CDR1 SGHAT, CDR2 FQDESV (reference sequence). CDR3 length: 13 amino acids. The ends were cut back, 5 bases at V and 2 bases at J, with 7 bases in the middle. The variable domain in full, with the rest retrieved from reference TRBV11-1 and TRBJ2-1, is EAEVAQSPRYKITEKSQAVAFWCDPISGHATLYWYRQILGQGPELLVQFQDESVVDDSQLPKDRFSAERLKGVDSTLKIQPAELGDSAMYLCASSGSTYNEQFFGPGTRLTVL.

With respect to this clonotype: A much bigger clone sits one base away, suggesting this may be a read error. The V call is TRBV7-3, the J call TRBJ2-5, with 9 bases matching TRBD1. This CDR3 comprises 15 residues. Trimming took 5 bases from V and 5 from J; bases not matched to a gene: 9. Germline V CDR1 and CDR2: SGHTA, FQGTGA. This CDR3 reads CASSVWGGQGETQYF. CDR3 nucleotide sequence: TGTGCCAGCAGCGTATGGGGCGGACAGGGGGAGACCCAGTACTTC.

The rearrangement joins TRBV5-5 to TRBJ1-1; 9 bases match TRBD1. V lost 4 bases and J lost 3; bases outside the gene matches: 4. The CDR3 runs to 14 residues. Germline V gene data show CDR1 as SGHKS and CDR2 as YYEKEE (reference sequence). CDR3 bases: TGTGCCAGCAGCCGACGACAGGGGGACACTGAAGCTTTCTTT. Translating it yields CASSRRQGDTEAFF.

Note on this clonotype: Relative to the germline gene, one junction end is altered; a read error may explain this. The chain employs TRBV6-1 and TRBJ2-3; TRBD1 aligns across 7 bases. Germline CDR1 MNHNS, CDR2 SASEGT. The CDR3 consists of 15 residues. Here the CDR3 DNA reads TGTGCCGGCAGTAGCTCAGGGGGACGGGCAGATACGCAGTATTTT. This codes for CAGSSSGGRADTQYF.

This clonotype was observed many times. As DNA, the CDR3 is TGTGCCGGGGGACAGCTCAGTGAAAAACTGTTTTTT. Amino acid sequence: CAGGQLSEKLFF. The chain uses TRBV2 and TRBJ1-4; 7 bases align to TRBD1. The CDR3 is 12 amino acids. Germline trimming cut 11 bases from V and 7 bases from J; bases unmatched to any gene: 7. Germline CDR1 reads SNHLY; CDR2 reads FYNNEI.

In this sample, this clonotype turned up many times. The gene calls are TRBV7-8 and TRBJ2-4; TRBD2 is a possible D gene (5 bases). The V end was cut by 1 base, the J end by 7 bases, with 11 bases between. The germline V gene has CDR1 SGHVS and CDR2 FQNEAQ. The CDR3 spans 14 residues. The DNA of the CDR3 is TGTGCCAGCAGCTTAGGGACTTTTGGGAACATTCAGTACTTC. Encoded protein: CASSLGTFGNIQYF.

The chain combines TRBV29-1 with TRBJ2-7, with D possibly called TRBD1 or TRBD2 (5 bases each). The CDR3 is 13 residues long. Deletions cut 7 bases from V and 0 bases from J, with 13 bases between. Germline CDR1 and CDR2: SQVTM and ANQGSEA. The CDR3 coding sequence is TGCAGCGGCTTACGGGACGGCTCCTACGAGCAGTACTTC. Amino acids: CSGLRDGSYEQYF.

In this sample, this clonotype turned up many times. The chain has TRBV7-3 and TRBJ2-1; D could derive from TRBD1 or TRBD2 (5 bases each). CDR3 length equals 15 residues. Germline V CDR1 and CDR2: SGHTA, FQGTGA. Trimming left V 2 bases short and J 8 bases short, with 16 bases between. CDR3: CASSLVGDVGDEQFF. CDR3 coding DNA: TGTGCCAGCAGCTTAGTTGGGGACGTCGGGGATGAGCAGTTCTTC.

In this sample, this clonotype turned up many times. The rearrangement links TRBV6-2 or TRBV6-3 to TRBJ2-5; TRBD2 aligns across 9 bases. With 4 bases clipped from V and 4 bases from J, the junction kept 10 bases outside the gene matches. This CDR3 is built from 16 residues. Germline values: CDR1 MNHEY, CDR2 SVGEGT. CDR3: CASSSEAGGPGETQYF. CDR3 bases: TGTGCCAGCAGTTCCGAGGCGGGAGGGCCGGGAGAGACCCAGTACTTC.

The CDR3 DNA follows: TGTGCCAGCTCATCACAACCGGGACAGGGGGCAGGTGGTGCCAAAAACATTCAGTACTTC. Encoded protein: CASSSQPGQGAGGAKNIQYF. The rearrangement uses TRBV9 and TRBJ2-4, with 12 bases lining up with TRBD1. This CDR3 comprises 20 residues. V was pared by 7 bases and J by 1 base, with 18 bases of the junction left unmatched. Germline V gene sequence: CDR1 SGDLS, CDR2 YYNGEE.

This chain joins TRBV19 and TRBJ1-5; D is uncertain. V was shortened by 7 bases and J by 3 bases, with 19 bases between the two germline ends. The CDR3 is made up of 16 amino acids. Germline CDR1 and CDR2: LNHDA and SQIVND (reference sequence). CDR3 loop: CASTPGRVGANQPQHF. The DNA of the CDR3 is TGTGCCAGTACCCCCGGTCGTGTCGGAGCCAATCAGCCCCAGCATTTT.

The CDR3 DNA is TGCGCCAGCAGCTTTGGCTACTTCACAGATACGCAGTATTTT. It yields the protein CASSFGYFTDTQYF. The chain links TRBV5-1 to TRBJ2-3; D call uncertain. In germline, CDR1 is SGHRS, CDR2 YFSETQ. Trimming removed 2 bases from V and 2 bases from J, with 9 bases in between. There are 14 residues in the CDR3.